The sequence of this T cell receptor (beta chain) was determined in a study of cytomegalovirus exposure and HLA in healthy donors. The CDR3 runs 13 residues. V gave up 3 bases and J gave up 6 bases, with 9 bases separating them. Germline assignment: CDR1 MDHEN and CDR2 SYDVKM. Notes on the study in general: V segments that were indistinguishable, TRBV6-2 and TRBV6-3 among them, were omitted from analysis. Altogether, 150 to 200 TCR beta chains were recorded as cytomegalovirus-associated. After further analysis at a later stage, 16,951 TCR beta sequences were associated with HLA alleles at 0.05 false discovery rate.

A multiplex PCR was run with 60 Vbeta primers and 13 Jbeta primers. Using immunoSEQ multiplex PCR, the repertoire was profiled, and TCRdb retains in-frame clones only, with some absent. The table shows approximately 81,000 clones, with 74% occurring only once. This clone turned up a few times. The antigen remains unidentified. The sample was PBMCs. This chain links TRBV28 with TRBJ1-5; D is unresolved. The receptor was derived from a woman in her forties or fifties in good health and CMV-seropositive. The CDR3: CASSFQELQPQHF. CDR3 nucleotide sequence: TGTGCCAGCAGTTTCCAAGAACTTCAGCCCCAGCATTTT.